A selection of T cell receptor beta chains follows, all from one sample in a study of cytomegalovirus exposure and HLA in healthy donors. Assay: immunoSEQ multiplex PCR; the TCRdb copy retains only in-frame clones and omits some. Counted here are 90,000 to 95,000 clones, 80% occurring once; the ten biggest clones make up approximately 2%. The material sequenced was PBMCs. The receptor source for this set is a man between 18 and 29 years old in good health and CMV-seronegative. The CDR3 runs from the conserved cysteine through the conserved F or W. The order of the fields is clone size, V gene, J gene, D gene, CDR3 protein, CDR3 DNA. The D gene is left open where the match is weak. The size of a clone is reported for some rows only, either as once, few or many, or as a class for expanded clones.

NA	TRBV15	TRBJ1-1	TRBD1	CATIADRGQYTEAFF	TGTGCCACCATCGCGGACAGGGGACAGTACACTGAAGCTTTCTTT
NA	TRBV5-5	TRBJ1-2	TRBD1	CASGQGYGYTF	TGTGCCAGTGGACAGGGTTACGGCTACACCTTC
few	TRBV6-1	TRBJ1-6	NA	CASSDRQAGSPLHF	TGTGCCAGCAGTGATAGACAGGCCGGTTCACCCCTCCACTTT
NA	TRBV9	TRBJ1-2	NA	CASSVDPTLNYGYTF	TGTGCCAGCAGCGTAGATCCCACTCTTAACTATGGCTACACCTTC
NA	TRBV10-3	TRBJ2-2	TRBD2	CATGTSGGAANTGELFF	TGTGCCACCGGGACTAGCGGGGGGGCCGCGAACACCGGGGAGCTGTTTTTT
NA	TRBV10-3	TRBJ1-1	NA	CAISGEGGTEAFF	TGTGCCATCAGTGGGGAGGGAGGCACTGAAGCTTTCTTT
NA	TRBV7-9	TRBJ1-1	NA	CSSSLAAGFYTEAFF	TGTTCCAGCAGCTTAGCCGCAGGGTTTTATACTGAAGCTTTCTTT
once	TRBV9	TRBJ2-7	TRBD1	CASSGTGTGQPYEQYF	TGTGCCAGCAGCGGTACCGGGACAGGGCAACCCTACGAGCAGTACTTC
few	TRBV5-4	TRBJ2-5	NA	CASSSFTGIETQYF	TGTGCCAGCAGCTCGTTTACGGGGATAGAGACCCAGTACTTC
NA	TRBV5-6	TRBJ1-6	NA	CASRQALNSPLHF	TGTGCCAGCCGACAGGCTCTTAATTCACCCCTCCACTTT
NA	TRBV7-9	TRBJ1-2	TRBD1	CASRPRQGTTYGYTF	TGTGCCAGCAGGCCTCGACAGGGAACTACGTATGGCTACACCTTC
NA	TRBV25-1	TRBJ1-3	NA	CASSRGGDPGNTIYF	TGTGCCAGCAGTAGGGGAGGGGATCCAGGAAACACCATATATTTT
NA	TRBV6-5	TRBJ2-7	NA	CASSYSTAPKVGEQYF	TGTGCCAGCAGTTACTCTACCGCCCCTAAGGTCGGGGAGCAGTACTTC
NA	TRBV6-5	TRBJ1-6	TRBD1	CASRPPDRGSPLHF	TGTGCCAGCAGACCCCCGGACAGGGGTTCACCCCTCCACTTT
NA	TRBV19	TRBJ2-7	NA	CASSTGFLYEQYF	TGTGCCAGTAGTACGGGATTCCTCTACGAGCAGTACTTC
NA	TRBV25-1	TRBJ2-7	NA	CASSDTGNYEQYF	TGTGCCAGCAGTGATACGGGGAACTACGAGCAGTACTTC
NA	TRBV19	TRBJ1-4	NA	CASIPGSGNEKLFF	TGTGCCAGTATTCCAGGGTCCGGCAATGAAAAACTGTTTTTT
NA	TRBV5-1	TRBJ2-1	TRBD2	CASSFTSGGTNNEQFF	TGCGCCAGCAGCTTCACTAGCGGGGGGACAAACAATGAGCAGTTCTTC
NA	TRBV5-6	TRBJ2-7	NA	CASSLDAYEQYF	TGTGCCAGCAGCCTAGATGCCTACGAGCAGTACTTC
NA	TRBV7-2	TRBJ1-5	NA	CASSLARGSNQPQHF	TGTGCCAGCAGCTTAGCCAGGGGTAGCAATCAGCCCCAGCATTTT
NA	TRBV6-1	TRBJ1-2	NA	CASSVPWSPARGYTF	TGTGCCAGCAGTGTCCCGTGGTCTCCCGCGCGAGGCTACACCTTC
NA	TRBV10-3	TRBJ2-2	NA	CAISSQGGAGELFF	TGTGCCATTAGCAGTCAGGGGGGTGCCGGGGAGCTGTTTTTT
few	TRBV28	TRBJ2-3	TRBD1	CASSFMDRGGTDTQYF	TGTGCCAGCAGCTTTATGGACAGGGGGGGGACAGATACGCAGTATTTT
NA	TRBV5-4	TRBJ2-1	TRBD2	CASSRGTSGGKGYNEQFF	TGTGCCAGCAGCAGGGGGACTAGCGGGGGGAAGGGCTACAATGAGCAGTTCTTC
NA	TRBV10-3	TRBJ1-2	NA	CAISESSMPGRDYGYTF	TGTGCCATCAGTGAGTCGAGTATGCCAGGGAGGGACTATGGCTACACCTTC
NA	TRBV2	TRBJ2-5	NA	CASSGEGGTQYF	TGTGCCAGCAGTGGTGAAGGAGGGACCCAGTACTTC
NA	TRBV2	TRBJ2-2	TRBD2	CATETSGGSGELFF	TGTGCCACAGAGACTAGCGGGGGGTCCGGGGAGCTGTTTTTT
NA	TRBV14	TRBJ1-3	NA	CASSPGVRTGNTIYF	TGTGCCAGCAGCCCAGGGGTCAGAACTGGAAACACCATATATTTT
NA	TRBV5-1	TRBJ1-4	TRBD1	CASSFGQGNEKLFF	TGCGCCAGCAGCTTCGGACAGGGGAATGAAAAACTGTTTTTT
NA	TRBV18	TRBJ1-2	TRBD1	CASSPGTGANGYTF	TGTGCCAGCTCACCAGGGACAGGGGCAAATGGCTACACCTTC
once	TRBV19	TRBJ2-5	TRBD2	CAITRPAGGLRDQETQYF	TGTGCCATCACTAGGCCAGCGGGGGGTCTCAGAGACCAAGAGACCCAGTACTTC
NA	TRBV7-9	TRBJ1-2	NA	CSSSRTERGYTF	TGTTCCAGCAGCAGGACAGAACGTGGCTACACCTTC
NA	TRBV6-6	TRBJ2-7	TRBD1	CASTGGYEQYF	TGTGCCAGTACAGGGGGATACGAGCAGTACTTC
NA	TRBV19	TRBJ2-7	TRBD1	CASSMSGGEQYF	TGTGCCAGTAGTATGTCAGGGGGCGAGCAGTACTTC
NA	TRBV18	TRBJ1-1	NA	CASSRGFGGMNTEAFF	TGTGCCAGCTCACGAGGGTTTGGGGGCATGAACACTGAAGCTTTCTTT
NA	TRBV2	TRBJ1-6	TRBD1	CASSRTGAGDSPLHF	TGTGCCAGCAGTAGGACAGGGGCTGGGGATTCACCCCTCCACTTT
NA	TRBV27	TRBJ1-2	TRBD1	CASSPGQGNSLYGYTF	TGTGCCAGCAGCCCGGGACAGGGCAATTCCCTCTATGGCTACACCTTC
NA	TRBV13	TRBJ2-7	TRBD1	CASSPRGDREPRYEQYF	TGTGCCAGCAGCCCCCGTGGGGACAGGGAGCCCCGATACGAGCAGTACTTC
NA	TRBV19	TRBJ2-7	TRBD1	CASRRTGVNEQYF	TGTGCCAGTAGGAGGACAGGGGTGAACGAGCAGTACTTC
NA	TRBV30	TRBJ1-1	NA	CAWSMRQTKAFF	TGTGCCTGGAGTATGCGACAGACAAAAGCTTTCTTT
few	TRBV6-5	TRBJ1-2	TRBD1	CASSYLRTGGGYGYTF	TGTGCCAGCAGTTACTTGAGGACAGGGGGTGGCTATGGCTACACCTTC
once	TRBV6-4	TRBJ1-2	TRBD1	CASSDDRGPNYGYTF	TGTGCCAGCAGTGACGACAGGGGGCCTAACTATGGCTACACCTTC
NA	TRBV6-4	TRBJ2-1	NA	CASSDSGAPRNEQFF	TGTGCCAGCAGTGACTCGGGGGCCCCTCGGAATGAGCAGTTCTTC
NA	TRBV2	TRBJ2-2	TRBD1	CASSENAWRQGQMNTGELFF	TGTGCCAGCAGTGAGAACGCCTGGAGACAGGGACAGATGAACACCGGGGAGCTGTTTTTT
NA	TRBV18	TRBJ1-2	NA	CASSPRDKWGGYTF	TGTGCCAGCTCACCTAGGGACAAATGGGGTGGCTACACCTTC
NA	TRBV15	TRBJ1-5	NA	CATSRDTAGNQPQHF	TGTGCCACCAGCAGAGATACGGCAGGGAATCAGCCCCAGCATTTT
NA	TRBV6-5	TRBJ2-3	TRBD2	CASSFERGTDTQYF	TGTGCCAGCAGTTTCGAGCGGGGTACAGATACGCAGTATTTT
NA	TRBV2	TRBJ2-1	TRBD2	CASNSGGFSYNEQFF	TGTGCCAGCAACAGCGGGGGTTTCTCCTACAATGAGCAGTTCTTC
NA	TRBV7-9	TRBJ1-1	NA	CSSSGLTGGNTEAFF	TGTTCCAGCAGCGGCCTGACAGGAGGGAACACTGAAGCTTTCTTT
NA	TRBV7-6	TRBJ1-1	TRBD1	CASSARTGFGTEAFF	TGTGCCAGCAGCGCTAGGACAGGCTTTGGTACTGAAGCTTTCTTT
NA	TRBV13	TRBJ2-4	NA	CASSEWAKNIQYF	TGTGCCAGCAGTGAGTGGGCCAAAAACATTCAGTACTTC
NA	TRBV5-8	TRBJ1-4	NA	CASSSSGLSGEKLFF	TGTGCCAGCAGTTCGTCGGGCCTTAGCGGTGAAAAACTGTTTTTT
NA	TRBV5-1	TRBJ1-3	TRBD1	CASSGQDSGNTIYF	TGCGCCAGCAGTGGACAGGACTCTGGAAACACCATATATTTT
once	TRBV7-2	TRBJ2-5	TRBD2	CASSLGPGGTQETQYF	TGTGCCAGCAGCTTAGGTCCGGGGGGGACCCAAGAGACCCAGTACTTC